Listed below are T cell receptor beta chains from one sample, sequenced in a study of cytomegalovirus exposure and HLA in healthy donors. The method was immunoSEQ multiplex PCR; TCRdb's version includes in-frame clones alone and lacks a portion of them. The sample lists about 140,000 clones, almost 85% seen once, with roughly 10% in the top ten. Sample: PBMCs. The receptor source for this set is a woman in her sixties or seventies in good health and CMV-seropositive. Both conserved end residues are part of each CDR3.

TRBJ2-2 TRBV7-9 CASLEGQGANTGELFF
TRBJ2-1 TRBV9 CASSVTPPTSGSPIGNEQFF
TRBJ2-5 TRBV19 CASRRAGSSETQYF
TRBJ2-1 TRBV18 CASSPSGRSYEQFF
TRBJ1-4 TRBV27 CASSNRDEKLFF
TRBJ2-7 TRBV11-3 CASGHRGGTYEQYF
TRBJ2-7 TRBV6-1 CASRPPGTLSEQYF
TRBJ1-1 TRBV28 CASSPLYRNTEAFF
TRBJ2-1 TRBV27 CASRQGNHNNEQFF
TRBJ1-4 TRBV7-9 CASSPGINEKLFF
TRBJ2-1 TRBV19 CATLRWRDGEQFF
TRBJ2-7 TRBV5-1 CASSLPPPGTGDEQYF
TRBJ2-7 TRBV2 CASSQGTSETYEQYF
TRBJ2-7 TRBV7-2 CASSLEGTSFYEQYF
TRBJ2-5 TRBV5-4 CASSLSAGVNQETQYF
TRBJ1-4 TRBV27 CASRNTGDEKLFF
TRBJ2-2 TRBV9 CASSVLAGGHTGELFF
TRBJ1-2 TRBV2 CASSGRDRGSNGYTF
TRBJ1-4 TRBV30 CAWMAVNEKLFF
TRBJ2-7 TRBV6-1 CASRRGREEVYEQYF
TRBJ1-1 TRBV25-1 CASSDLPGNTEAFF
TRBJ2-5 TRBV2 CASSEDPQETQYF
TRBJ1-2 TRBV2 CASSEGQSYGYTF
TRBJ1-1 TRBV6-1 CASSDLGKAEAFF
TRBJ2-5 TRBV6-6 CASSYGLASWQETQYF
TRBJ1-1 TRBV28 CASSLAPYEAFF
TRBJ2-7 TRBV7-9 CASSLLEPEQYF
TRBJ2-7 TRBV28 CASSSPLAGGPYEQYF
TRBJ1-1 TRBV7-9 CASRGDYTEAFF
TRBJ2-4 TRBV28 CASSLPGQGGNIQYF
TRBJ1-1 TRBV2 CASSPLKQEVTEAFF
TRBJ1-2 TRBV6-6 CASSLEGSDRYGYTF
TRBJ1-3 TRBV28 CASSFFRSARDTIYF
TRBJ2-1 TRBV5-1 CASSWTGRPGQTIYNEQFF
TRBJ2-1 TRBV10-3 CAISLAGLNEQFF
TRBJ1-3 TRBV11-2 CASSLRGSGTGNTIYF
TRBJ2-1 TRBV5-1 CASSLGRTSGRVRSEQFF
TRBJ2-7 TRBV7-2 CASSLGLANYEQYF
TRBJ2-7 TRBV28 CASSELAGSSYEQYF
TRBJ2-2 TRBV7-3 CASSGGKNTGELFF
TRBJ1-1 TRBV11-3 CASSLLANTEAFF
TRBJ1-1 TRBV28 CASSQVMNTEAFF
TRBJ2-7 TRBV10-3 CATGTIAYEQYF
TRBJ2-3 TRBV9 CASSVAPGTDTQYF
TRBJ2-5 TRBV21-1 CASRKSREFQETQYF
TRBJ2-7 TRBV7-2 CASSRTGDLWSYEQYF
TRBJ1-5 TRBV6-6 CASSYSEPSNQPQHF
TRBJ2-3 TRBV5-1 CASLLAGTDTQYF
TRBJ2-1 TRBV19 CASSFGSGNEQFF